The rows below give T cell receptor beta chains drawn from one sample of a study of cytomegalovirus exposure and HLA in healthy donors. Method: immunoSEQ multiplex PCR; TCRdb's copy keeps in-frame clones and lacks some. Here the sample spans roughly 120,000 clones, roughly 74% being singletons. The sample comprised PBMCs. Receptors were obtained from a man in his forties or fifties in good health and CMV-seronegative. Each CDR3 is given with its conserved first and last residue. A D gene is named only where the DNA matches it firmly. Only some rows state a clone size, as once, few, many or a class for expanded clones.

V gene	clone size	D gene	J gene	CDR3 DNA	CDR3 protein
TRBV4-3	-	-	TRBJ1-5	TGCGCCAGCAGCCAGGAGAATGCGGGCAATCAGCCCCAGCATTTT	CASSQENAGNQPQHF
TRBV18	once	-	TRBJ2-3	TGTGCCAGCTCACCTTTGCGACTCGGCACAGATACGCAGTATTTT	CASSPLRLGTDTQYF
TRBV5-1	once	-	TRBJ2-2	TGCGCCTCAAGAGACAGGCAGGGTAACACCGGGGAGCTGTTTTTT	CASRDRQGNTGELFF
TRBV19	-	-	TRBJ2-2	TGTGCCAGTGCCAGCCGGGACAAGAACACCGGGGAGCTGTTTTTT	CASASRDKNTGELFF
TRBV6-1	-	-	TRBJ2-6	TGTGCCAGCAGAGCTTTCTTAACTGGGGCCAACGTCCTGACTTTC	CASRAFLTGANVLTF
TRBV7-3	-	-	TRBJ2-5	TGTGCCAGCAGCTTAAGGGGGGGCGAAGAGACCCAGTACTTC	CASSLRGGEETQYF
TRBV28	-	TRBD1	TRBJ1-1	TGTGCCAGCAGTCCGCGTCCCGGGACAGGGAACAGGGCTGAAGCTTTCTTT	CASSPRPGTGNRAEAFF
TRBV6-5	once	-	TRBJ1-6	TGTGCCAGCAGCCAGGGCTCCTATAATTCACCCCTCCACTTT	CASSQGSYNSPLHF
TRBV6-5	-	-	TRBJ1-2	TGTGCCAGCAGGGACCGGGGGAGGGATGGCTACACCTTC	CASRDRGRDGYTF
TRBV29-1	-	TRBD1	TRBJ1-2	TGCAGCGTATGGTTACAGGGGGCGCTCGGCTACACCTTC	CSVWLQGALGYTF
TRBV4-1	-	-	TRBJ1-2	TGCGCCAGCAGCCAAGCCGGGAACTTTTATGGCTACACCTTC	CASSQAGNFYGYTF
TRBV4-3	once	-	TRBJ1-6	TGCGCCAGCAGCCTGGGGGGGGACTCACCCCCCCACTTT	CASSLGGDSPPHF
TRBV2	-	-	TRBJ1-5	TGTGCCAGCAGAGGCCGGGGGGTTCAGCCCCAGCATTTT	CASRGRGVQPQHF
TRBV27	few	TRBD1	TRBJ1-1	TGTGCCAGCAGTCCCGGACAGGGGTACACTGAAGCTTTCTTT	CASSPGQGYTEAFF
TRBV7-4	-	TRBD1	TRBJ1-2	TGTGCCAGCAGCTTCTCCGGACAGGGGGATGGCTACACCTTC	CASSFSGQGDGYTF
TRBV30	once	-	TRBJ2-1	TGTGCCTGGAGTGAAGACCGGAGCTCCTACAATGAGCAGTTCTTC	CAWSEDRSSYNEQFF
TRBV11-1	few	TRBD2	TRBJ2-3	TGTGCCAGCAGCTGGACTAGCGGAACAAGCACAGATACGCAGTATTTT	CASSWTSGTSTDTQYF
TRBV6-1	-	TRBD1	TRBJ1-3	TGTGCCAGCATTAACAGGGGGATTGGAAACACCATATATTTT	CASINRGIGNTIYF
TRBV7-6	-	-	TRBJ2-7	TGTGCCAGCAGCGTCGGACAGAGCAGCTCCTACGAGCAGTACTTC	CASSVGQSSSYEQYF
TRBV30	-	-	TRBJ1-1	TGTGCCTGGAGGTCCAAGAGGGTGAACACTGAAGCTTTCTTT	CAWRSKRVNTEAFF
TRBV7-3	-	-	TRBJ2-1	TGTGCCAGCAGCCCCGAAGGGGCGGGGTACGTCTACAATGAGCAGTTCTTC	CASSPEGAGYVYNEQFF
TRBV7-2	-	-	TRBJ2-7	TGTGCCAGCAGCCACACTAGCAACTACGAGCAGTACTTC	CASSHTSNYEQYF
TRBV25-1	-	TRBD1	TRBJ2-2	TGTGCCAGCAGCTCTGACAGGGGTCGGACCGGGGAGCTGTTTTTT	CASSSDRGRTGELFF
TRBV6-1	-	-	TRBJ2-1	TGTGCCAGCAGTGATAGCTACAGGGATGAGCAGTTCTTC	CASSDSYRDEQFF